This T cell receptor beta chain was sequenced during a study of PD-1 blockade in mismatch repair-deficient tumors. Across the study: Patients had about eleven mismatch repair-deficient cancer types and were previously treated and progressing.

Study outcomes and limitations: Rapid post-treatment expansion, then contraction, generally preceding radiologic response, marked tumor-resident clones.

The assay was immunoSEQ multiplex PCR, and TCRdb's table has in-frame clones only and misses some. The sample holds over 20,000 clones, 83% seen once. CDR1 MNHNS and CDR2 SASEGT come from the germline V gene. This CDR3 spans 11 amino acids. The ends were cut back, 6 bases at V and 3 bases at J, with 6 bases in the middle. TCRs were sequenced from a few patients responding to pembrolizumab. Notes on this clone: Its target is unknown.

The TCR was taken from an adult with mismatch repair-deficient cancer. V usage is TRBV6-1 and J usage is TRBJ2-7; D is unresolved. The sequencing here drew on peripheral blood, taken 12 weeks after starting pembrolizumab. CDR3 sequence reads: CASSRHYEQYF. The DNA of the CDR3 is TGTGCCAGCAGCCGCCACTACGAGCAGTACTTC.